This TCR beta chain derives from a study of shared clonotypes between healthy human individuals. Study-wide points: The study found 4.5% to 6% of naive CD4 clonotypes shared across a handful of donors. Among the subsets, naive ones generally showed larger estimated richness than memory ones. Sampling used blood alone; tissue repertoires probably differ.

Germline CDR1 is SGHRS and CDR2 is YFSETQ. The CDR3 runs to 14 residues. Trimming left V 1 base short and J 7 bases short, with 14 bases between. A word on this clone: The antigen is not known.

At a deep level, the assay was run. TCRdb keeps only in-frame clones here, not all; method: immunoSEQ multiplex PCR. The table lists some 800,000 clones, 80% to 95% of them singletons. It was CD45RO-negative cells, positively selected for CCR7, that made up naive CD8 cells, with terminally differentiated effector memory CD45RA+ cells excluded. The clonotype was recovered from a man aged 25 to 45 in good health. What was sequenced was naive CD8+ T cells sorted from blood. V and J are TRBV5-1 and TRBJ1-2; no definite D call. The CDR3 spells CASSLKGLIFGYTF. CDR3 nucleotides: TGCGCCAGCAGCTTGAAAGGCCTCATCTTTGGCTACACCTTC.